This entry lists 20 T cell receptor beta chains sequenced from one sample in a study of shared clonotypes between healthy human individuals. Clones were read by immunoSEQ multiplex PCR, and TCRdb kept only the in-frame ones, dropping some. The table lists about 79,000 clones, about 65% of them singletons. Sequenced: memory CD8+ T cells sorted from blood. Documented subset: CD45RO+ cells pooled with CCR7-negative TemRA cells. The receptors originated from a man aged 25 to 45 in good health.

The chain is built from TRBV25-1 and TRBJ2-5, with 11 bases fitting TRBD2. Germline CDR1 and CDR2: MGHDK and SYGVNS. This CDR3 contains 17 residues. Losses at the gene ends were 2 bases for V and 3 bases for J; bases not matched to a gene: 8. The CDR3 protein is CASSEDPGLADKETQYF. The CDR3 DNA reads as TGTGCCAGCAGTGAAGATCCGGGACTAGCGGACAAAGAGACCCAGTACTTC.

The gene calls are TRBV25-1 and TRBJ2-5; D may correspond to TRBD1 or TRBD2 (6 bases each). This CDR3 spans 15 amino acids. V was cut by 4 bases and J by 5 bases, with 17 bases left in between. CDR1 is MGHDK and CDR2 is SYGVNS in the germline V gene. The CDR3 is CASSAAGEDYETQYF. Here the CDR3 DNA reads TGTGCCAGCAGTGCTGCAGGGGAGGACTACGAGACCCAGTACTTC. The variable domain in full, completed from reference TRBV25-1 and TRBJ2-5, reads EADIYQTPRYLVIGTGKKITLECSQTMGHDKMYWYQQDPGMELHLIHYSYGVNSTEKGDLSSESTVSRIRTEHFPLTLESARPSHTSQYLCASSAAGEDYETQYFGPGTRLLVL.

This sequence joins TRBV27 and TRBJ2-3; D uncertain. The V gene's germline CDR1 is MNHEY and CDR2 SMNVEV (reference sequence). The CDR3 is 12 amino acids. V shed 5 bases and J shed 4 bases, with 7 bases lying between them. The CDR3 here is CASSPKPDTQYF. The CDR3 coding sequence is TGTGCCAGCAGTCCGAAACCAGATACGCAGTATTTT.

The rearrangement joins TRBV25-1 to TRBJ2-1; 7 nucleotides line up with TRBD2. The CDR3 spans 15 residues. Trimming at V came to 6 bases and at J to 8 bases, leaving 13 bases not matched to a gene. Germline CDR1 MGHDK, CDR2 SYGVNS. CDR3 sequence reads: CASRSMGGPSDEQFF. DNA for the CDR3: TGTGCCAGCAGATCTATGGGAGGGCCGTCCGATGAGCAGTTCTTC.

The genes are TRBV27 and TRBJ2-2, with D uncertain. V lost 5 bases to trimming and J lost 4 bases, with 2 bases between them. Germline CDR1 is MNHEY and CDR2 is SMNVEV (reference sequence). This CDR3 has 11 amino acids. The CDR3 DNA follows: TGTGCCAGCAGTAGCACCGGGGAGCTGTTTTTT. The encoded protein is CASSSTGELFF.

This sequence joins TRBV19 and TRBJ1-4, with TRBD1 identical over 8 bases. Trimming took 10 bases from V and 4 from J; bases not matched to a gene: 5. Germline values: CDR1 LNHDA, CDR2 SQIVND (reference sequence). This CDR3 contains 13 residues. CDR3 DNA sequence: TGTGCCACCAAGACAGGGGTTAATGAAAAACTGTTTTTT. It encodes CATKTGVNEKLFF.

The chain carries TRBV4-1 and TRBJ1-5; unclear D gene. CDR1 MGHRA and CDR2 YSYEKL come from the germline V gene. V was cut by 4 bases and J by 1 base, with 11 bases left in between. The CDR3 consists of 15 residues. CDR3 protein: CASSRIYASNQPQHF. For the CDR3, the DNA is TGCGCCAGCAGCCGAATTTATGCGAGCAATCAGCCCCAGCATTTT.

The chain is built from TRBV27 and TRBJ2-7; weak D call: TRBD2 (5 bases). This CDR3 is 14 amino acids long. Between the trimmed V and J ends, which lost 5 bases and 7 bases, there was a span of 18 bases. Germline-derived CDR1 and CDR2 are MNHEY and SMNVEV (reference sequence). The CDR3 region has the DNA TGTGCCAGCAGTCACGTACGGGGAAAGGGAGAGCAGTACTTC. It specifies CASSHVRGKGEQYF.

The chain links TRBV28 to TRBJ2-7; D perhaps matches TRBD1 (5 bases). The CDR3 sequence is 14 residues long. The germline V gene has CDR1 MDHEN and CDR2 SYDVKM. Between the trimmed V and J ends, which lost 5 bases and 3 bases, there was a span of 14 bases. For the CDR3, the DNA is TGTGCCAGCAGTCCAGGCGACAGAGGCTACGAGCAGTACTTC. Translation: CASSPGDRGYEQYF.

The V call is TRBV12-2, the J call TRBJ2-7; the table's D gene call, TRBD1, was not cross checked with the DNA. TRBV12-2 is given as a pseudogene. There are 15 residues in the CDR3. CDR3 sequence (DNA): TGTGCAAGTCGTTGCGGGGCAGGGGGTTTTTACGAGCAGTACTTC. Its translation is CASRCGAGGFYEQYF.

This clone was seen a handful of times. The V gene is TRBV28, the J gene TRBJ2-7, with D possibly being TRBD1 (6 bases). In germline, CDR1 is MDHEN, CDR2 SYDVKM. Trimming took off 2 bases at V and 3 bases at J, with 11 bases between the two ends. CDR3 size: 14 residues. This CDR3 reads CASSLGQLSYEQYF. The CDR3 region has the DNA TGTGCCAGCAGTTTAGGACAGTTGAGCTACGAGCAGTACTTC.

The gene calls are TRBV19 and TRBJ1-1; D ambiguous. Germline-derived CDR1 and CDR2 are LNHDA and SQIVND (reference sequence). The CDR3 spans 10 residues. The ends were cut back, 7 bases at V and 11 bases at J, with 11 bases in the middle. The CDR3 sequence: CASKRSYAFF. The CDR3, as DNA: TGTGCCAGTAAGCGGTCCTACGCTTTCTTT.

The gene calls are TRBV5-6 and TRBJ2-7; 8 bases line up with TRBD1. V was pared by 2 bases and J by 5 bases, with 3 bases of the junction left unmatched. Germline loops: CDR1 SGHDT, CDR2 YYEEEE. CDR3 length: 13 amino acids. CDR3 sequence (DNA): TGTGCCAGCAGCTTTTGGACAGGGAACGAGCAGTACTTC. It yields the protein CASSFWTGNEQYF.

The rearrangement links TRBV27 to TRBJ2-1; possibly TRBD2 for D (6 bases). This CDR3 is built from 19 residues. Per the germline V gene, CDR1 is MNHEY and CDR2 is SMNVEV (reference sequence). Trimming took 2 bases from V and 0 from J, leaving 20 bases between them. The CDR3 DNA follows: TGTGCCAGCAGTTTAGTTGGGAGGAGGCTTCAGATCTCCTACAATGAGCAGTTCTTC. Protein sequence: CASSLVGRRLQISYNEQFF.

V gene TRBV11-2 combines with J gene TRBJ2-3; D remains unclear. CDR1 and CDR2 from the germline V gene are SGHAT and FQNNGV. The CDR3 has 15 amino acids. Trimming left V 1 base short and J 6 bases short, with 14 bases between. This CDR3 reads CASSLVRAPADTQYF. CDR3 sequence (DNA): TGTGCCAGCAGCTTAGTCCGTGCGCCGGCGGATACGCAGTATTTT.

J is TRBJ1-5 and V is TRBV28; unclear D gene. The germline CDR1 and CDR2 sequences are MDHEN and SYDVKM. With 5 bases removed from V and 1 base from J, the gap between germline ends came to 15 bases. The CDR3 consists of 16 residues. In nucleotides, the CDR3 is TGTGCCAGCAGTCAGCGGACGGACTGGAGCAATCAGCCCCAGCATTTT. Its protein is CASSQRTDWSNQPQHF. Variable domain in full (rest from reference TRBV28 and TRBJ1-5): DVKVTQSSRYLVKRTGEKVFLECVQDMDHENMFWYRQDPGLGLRLIYFSYDVKMKEKGDIPEGYSVSREKKERFSLILESASTNQTSMYLCASSQRTDWSNQPQHFGDGTRLSIL.

The chain joins TRBV13 to TRBJ2-5; D may correspond to TRBD1 or TRBD2 (5 bases each). Germline values: CDR1 PRHDT, CDR2 FYEKMQ (reference sequence). The CDR3 runs 15 residues. The ends were cut back, 5 bases at V and 1 base at J, with 14 bases in the middle. CDR3 amino acids: CASSTLQGAQETQYF. CDR3 nucleotides: TGTGCCAGCAGCACCCTTCAGGGAGCCCAAGAGACCCAGTACTTC.

This chain connects TRBV12-5 to TRBJ2-5, with D unclear. The V end lost 7 bases, the J end lost 2 bases, and 11 bases lay between the germline ends. Germline V lookup: CDR1 LGHNT, CDR2 FRNRAP. This CDR3 is 13 amino acids long. The CDR3 region is CASAVRLQETQYF. In DNA form, the CDR3 reads TGTGCTAGTGCAGTGCGGTTGCAAGAGACCCAGTACTTC.

This clone was detected only a few times. The chain carries TRBV5-1 and TRBJ2-7; TRBD1 matches 7 bases. J lost 0 bases, V lost 0 bases, and 6 bases had no gene match. Germline V lookup: CDR1 SGHRS, CDR2 YFSETQ. The CDR3 covers 16 residues. The CDR3 sequence is CASSLAPGQSSYEQYF. Here the CDR3 DNA reads TGCGCCAGCAGCTTGGCCCCGGGACAGAGCTCCTACGAGCAGTACTTC.

V usage is TRBV14 and J usage is TRBJ1-2; 7 bases fit TRBD1. Germline CDR1 and CDR2: SGHDN and FVKESK. The J segment lost 4 bases and the V segment lost 4 bases, leaving 6 bases of the junction unmatched. The CDR3 loop spans 14 amino acids. Written as DNA, the CDR3 is TGTGCCAGCAGCCGGTCCCGGGACAGCTATGGCTACACCTTC. The encoded protein is CASSRSRDSYGYTF.